This TCR beta chain was obtained from a study of regulatory T cells in long-lasting Graves disease. This clonotype was picked up a small number of times. According to the study, TCR beta libraries were built with iRepertoire HTBI primers and CDR3-region Arm-PCR. In the original processing: Identified segments across samples numbered roughly 60 TRBV and about 13 TRBJ. TCRdb re-called the multiplex PCR reads through MiXCR, storing one row per CDR3 protein. It is TCRdb's table, rather than the study itself, that gives the V and J calls and clone size. The sample contains roughly 500,000 distinct CDR3 sequences, around 13% of which appear only once. Time point reported: newly diagnosed GD, antithyroid drugs for less than 3 months. The TCR library was made from RNA that had been extracted from PBMCs in TRIzol. The CDR3 consists of 13 residues. V shed 5 bases and J shed 2 bases, with 9 bases lying between them. CDR1 and CDR2 from the germline V gene are SEHNR and FQNEAQ (reference sequence).

These data also featured in a second study, about T cells in Graves' hyperthyroidism and ophthalmopathy. That work adds: If no ophthalmopathy progression occurred within 18 months, Graves' hyperthyroidism was stable. Ophthalmopathy was predicted by the model a median of about 6.7 months ahead of onset.

This rearrangement joins TRBV7-9 to TRBJ1-2; D unresolved. This material consisted of peripheral blood mononuclear cells (PBMCs), taken at new diagnosis, from a patient treated with antithyroid drugs. The sequence derives from a young woman with Graves disease. The CDR3 nucleotides are TGTGCCAGCAGCCCAGACCAGAACTATGGCTACACCTTC. It translates to CASSPDQNYGYTF. Filled out from reference TRBV7-9 and TRBJ1-2, the complete variable domain reads DTGVSQNPRHKITKRGQNVTFRCDPISEHNRLYWYRQTLGQGPEFLTYFQNEAQLEKSRLLSDRFSAERPKGSFSTLEIQRTEQGDSAMYLCASSPDQNYGYTFGSGTRLTVV.